These 17 T cell receptor beta chains originate from one sample sequenced in a study of blood T cell repertoires in COVID-19. Assay: immunoSEQ multiplex PCR; the TCRdb copy retains only in-frame clones and omits some. The sample yields 65,000 to 95,000 clones, around four fifths seen once. The sequenced material came from peripheral blood. The receptors derive from a man older than 75 with active or convalescent COVID-19.

The genes are TRBV6-1 and TRBJ1-4; D may be TRBD1 (5 bases). Trimming took 1 base from V and 7 from J, leaving 10 bases between them. CDR3 length: 14 amino acids. The germline CDR1 and CDR2 sequences are MNHNS and SASEGT. The CDR3: CASSEGGSGEKLFF. CDR3 nucleotides: TGTGCCAGCAGTGAAGGGGGCAGTGGTGAAAAACTGTTTTTT.

Written as DNA, the CDR3 is TGTGCCAGCAGCAATACAGGGGGAGCCTGGCGCTACACCTTC. Translated: CASSNTGGAWRYTF. The V call is TRBV7-9, the J call TRBJ1-2, with TRBD1 matching 8 bases. The CDR3 runs to 14 residues. The V and J ends lost 5 bases and 9 bases, in that order; junction bases with no gene match: 11. The germline V gene encodes CDR1 SEHNR and CDR2 FQNEAQ (reference sequence).

The chain has TRBV24-1 and TRBJ1-2, with D possibly TRBD1 on 6 matching bases. Germline V gives CDR1 KGHDR, CDR2 SFDVKD. V was shortened by 2 bases and J by 4 bases, with 13 bases between the two germline ends. This CDR3 is built from 15 residues. CDR3 protein: CATSDSAGTLYGYTF. The CDR3 nucleotides are TGTGCCACCAGTGATTCCGCCGGGACACTCTATGGCTACACCTTC.

This clone was observed a few times. The V and J genes are TRBV5-4 and TRBJ1-4; D is possibly TRBD1 (5 bases). V lost 2 bases to trimming and J lost 6 bases, with 11 bases between them. The CDR3 consists of 14 residues. Germline V gives CDR1 SGHNT, CDR2 YYREEE (reference sequence). CDR3 in amino acids: CASSLLGGDEKLFF. The CDR3 region has the DNA TGTGCCAGCAGCTTATTGGGAGGGGATGAAAAACTGTTTTTT.

V usage is TRBV30 and J usage is TRBJ1-1; unclear D gene. This CDR3 spans 11 amino acids. Germline V CDR1 and CDR2: GTSNPN, SVGIG (reference sequence). Trimming left V 5 bases short and J 0 bases short, with 4 bases between. The CDR3 spells CAWRLNTEAFF. As DNA, the CDR3 is TGTGCCTGGCGGTTGAACACTGAAGCTTTCTTT. Using reference TRBV30 and TRBJ1-1 for the parts outside the CDR3, the full variable domain is SQTIHQWPATLVQPVGSPLSLECTVEGTSNPNLYWYRQAAGRGLQLLFYSVGIGQISSEVPQNLSASRPQDRQFILSSKKLLLSDSGFYLCAWRLNTEAFFGQGTRLTVV.

The chain is built from TRBV24-1 and TRBJ2-2; the D gene is possibly TRBD2 (5 bases). Deletions cut 4 bases from V and 1 base from J, with 12 bases between. The CDR3 totals 16 residues. Germline V gene sequence: CDR1 KGHDR, CDR2 SFDVKD. The CDR3 DNA reads TGTGCCACCAGTGACCCCGGACGGGAGAACACCGGGGAGCTGTTTTTT. It specifies CATSDPGRENTGELFF.

V usage is TRBV28 and J usage is TRBJ1-1; a weak D match, TRBD1 (6 bases). Between the trimmed V and J ends, which lost 6 bases and 0 bases, there was a span of 8 bases. The CDR3 consists of 13 residues. The germline CDR1 and CDR2 sequences are MDHEN and SYDVKM. The CDR3 region is CASRTGMNTEAFF. The CDR3, as DNA: TGTGCCAGCAGAACAGGGATGAACACTGAAGCTTTCTTT.

V usage is TRBV5-1 and J usage is TRBJ1-1; D gene uncertain. The CDR3 loop spans 15 amino acids. Germline V CDR1 and CDR2: SGHRS, YFSETQ. Trimming stripped 4 bases from V and 0 bases from J, with 13 bases between. The CDR3: CASSDRETMNTEAFF. DNA of the CDR3: TGCGCCAGCAGCGACCGGGAGACCATGAACACTGAAGCTTTCTTT.

J is TRBJ2-3 and V is TRBV29-1; D not certain. Deletions cut 7 bases from V and 1 base from J, with 12 bases between. This CDR3 has 13 residues. In germline, CDR1 is SQVTM, CDR2 ANQGSEA. The chain's CDR3 is CSGYAIGTDTQYF. The CDR3, as DNA: TGCAGCGGATACGCAATAGGCACAGATACGCAGTATTTT.

The rearrangement links TRBV20-1 to TRBJ1-1; D gene ambiguous. CDR1 is DFQATT and CDR2 is SNEGSKA in the germline V gene (reference sequence). V was shortened by 1 base and J by 7 bases, with 7 bases between the two germline ends. The CDR3 has 11 residues. The CDR3 sequence: CSARVPVEAFF. The DNA for the CDR3 is TGCAGTGCTAGAGTTCCGGTTGAAGCTTTCTTT.

This chain links TRBV19 with TRBJ1-3; the D gene is possibly TRBD1 (6 bases). The CDR3 runs 15 residues. The germline gives CDR1 LNHDA, CDR2 SQIVND (reference sequence). V dropped 5 bases and J dropped 2 bases, with 13 bases sitting between them. The CDR3 here is CASSSGRTAGNTIYF. CDR3 DNA: TGTGCCAGTAGTTCCGGGAGGACAGCTGGAAACACCATATATTTT.

The gene calls are TRBV7-9 and TRBJ1-1; 8 bases are shared with TRBD1. This CDR3 contains 15 residues. The germline V gene has CDR1 SEHNR and CDR2 FQNEAQ (reference sequence). With V trimmed by 2 bases and J by 1 base, 3 bases remained unmatched. This CDR3 reads CASSLLTGANTEAFF. As DNA, the CDR3 is TGTGCCAGCAGCTTATTGACAGGGGCGAACACTGAAGCTTTCTTT.

The chain carries TRBV5-1 and TRBJ2-3; the D gene is possibly TRBD2 (5 bases). The germline V gene has CDR1 SGHRS and CDR2 YFSETQ. The ends were cut back, 4 bases at V and 0 bases at J, with 9 bases in the middle. The CDR3 is made up of 14 amino acids. The CDR3 protein is CASSEGISTDTQYF. The CDR3, as DNA: TGCGCCAGCAGCGAGGGAATTAGCACAGATACGCAGTATTTT.

The chain links TRBV10-1 to TRBJ2-2; D may be TRBD1 (7 bases). V lost 8 bases and J lost 3, with 13 bases in between. The CDR3 sequence is 14 residues long. Germline CDR1 is WNHNN and CDR2 is SYGVQD (reference sequence). The CDR3 region has the DNA TGCGCCAGCCGCAGGGGGGCAGACACCGGGGAGCTGTTTTTT. As protein: CASRRGADTGELFF.

This clone came up once. The chain recombines TRBV19 with TRBJ2-1, with a tentative D call TRBD2 (6 bases). V gave up 6 bases and J gave up 4 bases, with 10 bases separating them. Germline V CDR1 and CDR2: LNHDA, SQIVND (reference sequence). The CDR3 contains 13 residues. The CDR3 region is CASRGLVYNEQFF. The DNA for the CDR3 is TGTGCCAGTAGGGGACTTGTATACAATGAGCAGTTCTTC.

This clone was detected a few times. CDR3 protein: CASSEIGRASSYNEQFF. The DNA of the CDR3 is TGTGCCAGCAGTGAAATAGGCAGGGCGAGCTCCTACAATGAGCAGTTCTTC. The chain links TRBV2 to TRBJ2-1, with D perhaps TRBD1 (5 bases). This CDR3 comprises 17 residues. Germline V gives CDR1 SNHLY, CDR2 FYNNEI. V was shortened by 2 bases and J by 0 bases, with 14 bases between the two germline ends. Full variable domain (outside the CDR3, taken from reference TRBV2 and TRBJ2-1): EPEVTQTPSHQVTQMGQEVILRCVPISNHLYFYWYRQILGQKVEFLVSFYNNEISEKSEIFDDQFSVERPDGSNFTLKIRSTKLEDSAMYFCASSEIGRASSYNEQFFGPGTRLTVL.

The rearrangement joins TRBV5-1 to TRBJ2-3; possible D gene TRBD1, 5 bases. V was cut by 3 bases and J by 0 bases, with 11 bases left in between. The germline gives CDR1 SGHRS, CDR2 YFSETQ. The CDR3 is 15 amino acids. The CDR3 sequence: CASSSAGASTDTQYF. The CDR3 region has the DNA TGCGCCAGCAGCTCCGCTGGGGCTAGCACAGATACGCAGTATTTT. Looking up the rest from reference TRBV5-1 and TRBJ2-3 gives the full variable domain: KAGVTQTPRYLIKTRGQQVTLSCSPISGHRSVSWYQQTPGQGLQFLFEYFSETQRNKGNFPGRFSGRQFSNSRSEMNVSTLELGDSALYLCASSSAGASTDTQYFGPGTRLTVL.